The clone carrying this TCR beta chain was observed at least ten times. Researchers made TCR beta libraries by using iRepertoire HTBI primers and running Arm-PCR on CDR3 regions. TCRdb reprocessed the multiplex PCR reads with MiXCR, giving one entry per CDR3 protein. The top ten hold 9% to 15% of the sample, which has 450,000 to 500,000 distinct CDR3 sequences, roughly 16% seen once. This entry comes from a study of regulatory T cells in long-lasting Graves disease. Overall study context: For a period under 3 months, newly diagnosed Graves' patients had taken antithyroid drugs.

The time point denotes: newly diagnosed GD, antithyroid drugs for less than 3 months. PBMCs provided the RNA from which the TCR library was made. This sample was shared with a second study, whose subject was T cells in Graves' hyperthyroidism and ophthalmopathy. As that report states: The TCR CDR3 first-round RT-PCR relied on the HTBI primer set.

The sequencing here drew on peripheral blood mononuclear cells (PBMCs), taken at new diagnosis, from a patient treated with antithyroid drugs. This TCR derives from a man between 35 and 55 years old with Graves disease.

The CDR3 DNA reads TGTGCCAGCAATCGGGGTCTAAGTAGCAATCAGCCCCAGCATTTT. Its protein is CASNRGLSSNQPQHF. The chain employs TRBV12-3 or TRBV12-4 and TRBJ1-5; D is uncertain. The V and J ends lost 7 bases and 0 bases respectively, with 13 bases between them. The CDR3 totals 15 residues.